The 9 T cell receptor beta chains given below trace back to one sample, sequenced in a study of CD8 T cells in Susac syndrome. Random hexamers primed reverse transcription of about 0.5 to 1 ug RNA. TCRdb ran MiXCR on the immunoSEQ multiplex PCR reads and lists one entry per CDR3 protein. The table includes some 200,000 distinct CDR3 sequences, approximately 94% detected once. The specimen was CD4+ T cells from PBMCs. The receptors originated from a human donor with Susac syndrome.

This sequence joins TRBV30 and TRBJ2-6; D may be TRBD2 (6 bases). Trimming pared 2 bases from V and 0 bases from J, leaving 11 bases between. The germline gives CDR1 GTSNPN, CDR2 SVGIG (reference sequence). CDR3 length equals 16 residues. The CDR3 loop is CAWSPPGVSGANVLTF. The CDR3 DNA sequence: TGTGCCTGGAGTCCTCCGGGGGTCTCTGGGGCCAACGTCCTGACTTTC.

The V and J genes are TRBV5-6 and TRBJ2-1, with D perhaps given as TRBD1 or TRBD2 (5 bases each). The CDR3 is made up of 14 amino acids. Looked up from germline, CDR1 is SGHDT and CDR2 is YYEEEE. V was shortened by 3 bases and J by 12 bases, with 19 bases between the two germline ends. CDR3 nucleotides: TGTGCCAGCAGCTACTCGTGGGATGGGGGTGGGCAGTTCTTC. Its translation: CASSYSWDGGGQFF.

V and J are TRBV28 and TRBJ2-1; TRBD2 aligns across 10 bases. The CDR3 is 15 amino acids. Germline loops: CDR1 MDHEN, CDR2 SYDVKM. V gave up 6 bases and J gave up 3 bases; unmatched junction bases: 5. The CDR3 sequence: CASRVLAGVYNEQFF. For the CDR3, the DNA is TGTGCCAGCAGGGTCCTAGCGGGGGTCTACAATGAGCAGTTCTTC.

The chain couples TRBV2 to TRBJ2-5, with D unresolved. The V end was cut by 6 bases, the J end by 10 bases, with 15 bases between. This CDR3 comprises 12 residues. In germline, CDR1 is SNHLY, CDR2 FYNNEI. Here the CDR3 reads CASRVGLDGQYF. CDR3 sequence (DNA): TGTGCCAGCAGGGTTGGGCTGGATGGCCAGTACTTC. Full variable domain (missing parts from reference TRBV2 and TRBJ2-5): EPEVTQTPSHQVTQMGQEVILRCVPISNHLYFYWYRQILGQKVEFLVSFYNNEISEKSEIFDDQFSVERPDGSNFTLKIRSTKLEDSAMYFCASRVGLDGQYFGPGTRLLVL.

The gene calls are TRBV12-3 or TRBV12-4 and TRBJ1-1, with 8 bases matching TRBD1. The CDR3 consists of 16 residues. V was pared by 1 base and J by 0 bases, with 4 bases of the junction left unmatched. This CDR3 reads CASSLGTGTMNTEAFF. As DNA, the CDR3 is TGTGCCAGCAGTTTAGGGACAGGGACTATGAACACTGAAGCTTTCTTT.

CDR3 residues: CASSLPGDSYEQYF. CDR3 bases: TGTGCCAGCAGTTTACCGGGAGATTCCTACGAGCAGTACTTC. The chain links TRBV28 to TRBJ2-7, with a tentative D call TRBD2 (6 bases). V was cut by 2 bases and J by 1 base, with 9 bases left in between. Germline loops: CDR1 MDHEN, CDR2 SYDVKM. The CDR3 is 14 residues long. Looking up the rest from reference TRBV28 and TRBJ2-7 gives the full variable domain: DVKVTQSSRYLVKRTGEKVFLECVQDMDHENMFWYRQDPGLGLRLIYFSYDVKMKEKGDIPEGYSVSREKKERFSLILESASTNQTSMYLCASSLPGDSYEQYFGPGTRLTVT.

J is TRBJ1-1 and V is TRBV29-1; TRBD1 matches 7 bases. The CDR3 runs to 14 residues. Trimming took 6 bases from V and 0 from J; bases not matched to a gene: 7. Germline V CDR1 and CDR2: SQVTM, ANQGSEA. CDR3: CSVHQGVLNTEAFF. CDR3 sequence (DNA): TGCAGCGTCCATCAGGGGGTGCTGAACACTGAAGCTTTCTTT. Based on the CDR3 plus reference TRBV29-1 and TRBJ1-1, the full variable domain is SAVISQKPSRDICQRGTSLTIQCQVDSQVTMMFWYRQQPGQSLTLIATANQGSEATYESGFVIDKFPISRPNLTFSTLTVSNMSPEDSSIYLCSVHQGVLNTEAFFGQGTRLTVV.

The gene calls are TRBV5-1 and TRBJ2-5; D possibly uses TRBD1 or TRBD2 (5 bases each). The ends were cut back, 4 bases at V and 2 bases at J, with 9 bases in the middle. The germline CDR1 and CDR2 sequences are SGHRS and YFSETQ. The CDR3 runs to 13 residues. The CDR3 is CASSVGDQETQYF. The CDR3 nucleotides read TGCGCCAGCAGCGTGGGGGATCAAGAGACCCAGTACTTC.

The rearrangement uses TRBV20-1 and TRBJ1-2; possibly TRBD1 for D (6 bases). Deletions cut 7 bases from V and 3 bases from J, with 18 bases between. The CDR3 covers 14 residues. Germline CDR1 and CDR2: DFQATT and SNEGSKA (reference sequence). The CDR3 DNA follows: TGCAGTGTTCACAGGGTCTACAGCGACTATGGCTACACCTTC. It is translated as CSVHRVYSDYGYTF.